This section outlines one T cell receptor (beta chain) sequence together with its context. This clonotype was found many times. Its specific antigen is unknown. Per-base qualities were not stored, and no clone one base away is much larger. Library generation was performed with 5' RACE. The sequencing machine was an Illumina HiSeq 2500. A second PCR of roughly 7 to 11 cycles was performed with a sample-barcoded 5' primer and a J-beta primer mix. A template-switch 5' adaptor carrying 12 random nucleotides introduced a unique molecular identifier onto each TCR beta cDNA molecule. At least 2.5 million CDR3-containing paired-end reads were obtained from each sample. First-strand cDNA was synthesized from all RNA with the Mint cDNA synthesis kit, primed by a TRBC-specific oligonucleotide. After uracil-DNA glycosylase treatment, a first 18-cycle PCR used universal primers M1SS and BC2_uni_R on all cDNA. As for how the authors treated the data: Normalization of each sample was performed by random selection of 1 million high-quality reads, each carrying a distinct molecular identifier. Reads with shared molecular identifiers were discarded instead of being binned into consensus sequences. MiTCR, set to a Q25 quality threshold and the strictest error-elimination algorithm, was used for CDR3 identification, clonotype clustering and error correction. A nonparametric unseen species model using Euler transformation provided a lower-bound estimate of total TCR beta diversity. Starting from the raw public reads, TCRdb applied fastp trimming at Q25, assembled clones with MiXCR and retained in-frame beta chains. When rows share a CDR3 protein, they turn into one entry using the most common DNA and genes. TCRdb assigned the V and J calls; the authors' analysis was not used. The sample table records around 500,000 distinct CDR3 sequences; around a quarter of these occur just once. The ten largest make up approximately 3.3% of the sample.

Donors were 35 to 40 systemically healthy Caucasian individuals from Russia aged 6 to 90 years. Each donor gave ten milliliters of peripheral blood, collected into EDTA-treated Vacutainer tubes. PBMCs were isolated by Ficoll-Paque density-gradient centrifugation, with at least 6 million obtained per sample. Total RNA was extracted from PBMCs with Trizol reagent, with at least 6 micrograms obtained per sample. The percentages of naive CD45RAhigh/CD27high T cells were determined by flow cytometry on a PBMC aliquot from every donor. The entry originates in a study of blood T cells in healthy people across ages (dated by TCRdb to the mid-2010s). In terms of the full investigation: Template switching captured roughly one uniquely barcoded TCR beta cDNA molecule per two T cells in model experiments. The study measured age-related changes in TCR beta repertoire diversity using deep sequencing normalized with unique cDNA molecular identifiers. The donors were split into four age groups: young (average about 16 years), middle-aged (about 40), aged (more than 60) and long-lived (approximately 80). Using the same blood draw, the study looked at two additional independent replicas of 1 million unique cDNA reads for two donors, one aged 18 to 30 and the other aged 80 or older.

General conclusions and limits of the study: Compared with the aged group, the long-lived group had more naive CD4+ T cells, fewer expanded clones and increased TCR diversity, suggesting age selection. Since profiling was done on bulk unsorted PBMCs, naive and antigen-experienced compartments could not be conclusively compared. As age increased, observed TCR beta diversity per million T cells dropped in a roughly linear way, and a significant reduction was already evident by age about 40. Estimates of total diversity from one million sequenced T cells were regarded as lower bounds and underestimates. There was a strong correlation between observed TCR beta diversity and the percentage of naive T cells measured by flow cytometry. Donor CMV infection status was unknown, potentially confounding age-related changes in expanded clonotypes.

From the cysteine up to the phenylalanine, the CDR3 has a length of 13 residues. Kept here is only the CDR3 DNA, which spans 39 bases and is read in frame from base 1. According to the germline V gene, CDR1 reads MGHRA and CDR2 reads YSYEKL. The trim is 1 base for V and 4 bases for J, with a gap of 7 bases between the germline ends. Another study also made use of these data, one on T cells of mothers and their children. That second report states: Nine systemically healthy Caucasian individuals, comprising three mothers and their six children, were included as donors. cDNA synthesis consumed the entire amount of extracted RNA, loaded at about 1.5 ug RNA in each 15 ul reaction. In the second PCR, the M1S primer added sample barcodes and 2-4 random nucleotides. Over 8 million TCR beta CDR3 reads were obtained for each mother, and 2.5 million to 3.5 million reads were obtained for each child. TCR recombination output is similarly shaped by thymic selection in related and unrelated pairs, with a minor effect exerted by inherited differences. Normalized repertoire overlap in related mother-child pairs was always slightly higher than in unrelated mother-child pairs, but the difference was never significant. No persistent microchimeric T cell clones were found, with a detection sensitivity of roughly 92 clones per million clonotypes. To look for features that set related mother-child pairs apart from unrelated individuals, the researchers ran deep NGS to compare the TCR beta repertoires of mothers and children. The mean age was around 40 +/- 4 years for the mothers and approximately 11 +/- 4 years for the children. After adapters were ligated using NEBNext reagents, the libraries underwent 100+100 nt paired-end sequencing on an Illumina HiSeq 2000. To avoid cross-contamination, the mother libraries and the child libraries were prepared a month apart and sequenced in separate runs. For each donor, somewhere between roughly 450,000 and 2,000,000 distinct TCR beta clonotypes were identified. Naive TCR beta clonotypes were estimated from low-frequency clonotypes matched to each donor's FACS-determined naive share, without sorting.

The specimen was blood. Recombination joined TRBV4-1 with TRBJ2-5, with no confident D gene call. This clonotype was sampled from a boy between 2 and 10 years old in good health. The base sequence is TGCGCCAGCAGCCAAGCGCTAGTAGAGACCCAGTACTTC. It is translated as CASSQALVETQYF.